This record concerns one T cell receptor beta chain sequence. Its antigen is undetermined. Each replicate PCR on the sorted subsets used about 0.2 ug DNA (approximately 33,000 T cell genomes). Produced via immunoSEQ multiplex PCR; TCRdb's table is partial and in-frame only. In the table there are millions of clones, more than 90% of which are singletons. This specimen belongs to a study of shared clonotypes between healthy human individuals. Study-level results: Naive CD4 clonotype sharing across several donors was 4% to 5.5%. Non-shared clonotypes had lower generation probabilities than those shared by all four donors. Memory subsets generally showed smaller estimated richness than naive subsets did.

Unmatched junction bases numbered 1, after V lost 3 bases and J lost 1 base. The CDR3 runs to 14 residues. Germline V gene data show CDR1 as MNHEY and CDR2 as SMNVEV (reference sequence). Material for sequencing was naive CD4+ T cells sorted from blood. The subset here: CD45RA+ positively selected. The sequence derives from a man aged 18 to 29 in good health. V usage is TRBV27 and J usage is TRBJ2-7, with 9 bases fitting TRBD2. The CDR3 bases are TGTGCCAGCAGTTTTAGCGGGGGTTCCTACGAGCAGTACTTC. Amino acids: CASSFSGGSYEQYF.